This record concerns one TCR beta chain sequence. TCRdb analysed the RT-PCR reads with MiXCR anew, one entry per CDR3 protein. The sample lists hundreds of thousands of distinct CDR3 sequences, 12% to 15% occurring once. The germline V and J ends were trimmed by 7 bases and 5 bases, with 14 bases remaining between them. CDR3 length equals 12 residues. Per germline, CDR1 SQVTM and CDR2 ANQGSEA. The clonotype originates from a female donor in good health, serving as a healthy control. The sample was memory CD4+ T cells from blood. The chain uses TRBV29-1 and TRBJ1-2; no definite D call. CDR3 DNA: TGCAGCGCCCAAGGCCAAAGTTATGGCTACACCTTC. Its protein product is CSAQGQSYGYTF.